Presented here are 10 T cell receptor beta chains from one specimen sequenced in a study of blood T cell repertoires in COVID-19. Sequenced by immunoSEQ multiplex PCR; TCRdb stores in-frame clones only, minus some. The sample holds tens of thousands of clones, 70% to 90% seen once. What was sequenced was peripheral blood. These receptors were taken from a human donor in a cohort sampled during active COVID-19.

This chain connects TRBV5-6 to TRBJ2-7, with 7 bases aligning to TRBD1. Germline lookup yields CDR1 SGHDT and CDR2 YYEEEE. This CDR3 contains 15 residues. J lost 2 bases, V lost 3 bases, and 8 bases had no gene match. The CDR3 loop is CASSYQGVRAYEQYF. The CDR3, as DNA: TGTGCCAGCAGCTACCAGGGGGTAAGGGCCTACGAGCAGTACTTC.

The CDR3 bases are TGTGCCAGCAGCTCGGCCGAGGGAGTGGGCACTGAAGCTTTCTTT. It yields the protein CASSSAEGVGTEAFF. The V gene is TRBV5-4, the J gene TRBJ1-1; D uncertain. V dropped 3 bases and J dropped 4 bases, with 16 bases sitting between them. In germline, CDR1 is SGHNT, CDR2 YYREEE (reference sequence). There are 15 residues in the CDR3.

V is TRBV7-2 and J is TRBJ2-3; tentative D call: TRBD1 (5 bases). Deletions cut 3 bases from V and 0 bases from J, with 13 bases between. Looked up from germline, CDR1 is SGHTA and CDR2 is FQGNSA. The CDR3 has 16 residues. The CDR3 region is CASSFSRQLSTDTQYF. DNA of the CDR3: TGTGCCAGCAGCTTCTCGAGACAGCTAAGCACAGATACGCAGTATTTT.

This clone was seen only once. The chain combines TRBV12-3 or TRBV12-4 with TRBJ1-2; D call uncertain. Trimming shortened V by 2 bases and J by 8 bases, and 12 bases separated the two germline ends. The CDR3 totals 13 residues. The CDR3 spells CASSLSEVVGYTF. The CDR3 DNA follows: TGTGCCAGCAGTTTAAGTGAGGTCGTCGGCTACACCTTC.

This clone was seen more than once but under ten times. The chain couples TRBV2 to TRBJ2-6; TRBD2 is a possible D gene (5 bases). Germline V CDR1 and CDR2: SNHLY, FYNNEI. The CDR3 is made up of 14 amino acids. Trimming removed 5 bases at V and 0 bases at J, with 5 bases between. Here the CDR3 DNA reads TGTGCCAGCAGTAGCGGCTCTGGGGCCAACGTCCTGACTTTC. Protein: CASSSGSGANVLTF.

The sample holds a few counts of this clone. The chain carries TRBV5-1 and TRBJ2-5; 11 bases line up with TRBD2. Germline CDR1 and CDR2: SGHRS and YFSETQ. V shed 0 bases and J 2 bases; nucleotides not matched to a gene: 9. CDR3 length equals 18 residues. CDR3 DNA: TGCGCCAGCAGCTTGGTCCGGCTAGCGGGGGGCCCGCAAGAGACCCAGTACTTC. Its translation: CASSLVRLAGGPQETQYF.

This CDR3 is CASSPSPDSYTDTQYF. The DNA for the CDR3 is TGTGCCAGCAGCCCCTCCCCGGACAGCTACACAGATACGCAGTATTTT. V is TRBV14 and J is TRBJ2-3; D may be TRBD1 (6 bases). CDR3 length: 16 amino acids. Germline lookup yields CDR1 SGHDN and CDR2 FVKESK. The V end lost 4 bases, the J end lost 2 bases, and 16 bases lay between the germline ends.

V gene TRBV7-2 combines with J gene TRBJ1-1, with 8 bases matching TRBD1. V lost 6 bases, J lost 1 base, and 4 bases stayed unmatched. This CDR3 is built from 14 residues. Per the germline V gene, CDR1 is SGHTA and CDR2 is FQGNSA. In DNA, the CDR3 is TGTGCCAGCAGAACGACAGGGGAGAACACTGAAGCTTTCTTT. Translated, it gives CASRTTGENTEAFF.

CDR3 DNA sequence: TGTGCCAGCAGCACCCGGGACCGGGTCGGGGGGACTGAAGCTTTCTTT. It translates to CASSTRDRVGGTEAFF. This chain links TRBV25-1 with TRBJ1-1, with D possibly matching TRBD1 (5 bases). V was shortened by 6 bases and J by 5 bases, with 22 bases between the two germline ends. CDR1 and CDR2 (germline): MGHDK, SYGVNS. This CDR3 region has 16 residues.

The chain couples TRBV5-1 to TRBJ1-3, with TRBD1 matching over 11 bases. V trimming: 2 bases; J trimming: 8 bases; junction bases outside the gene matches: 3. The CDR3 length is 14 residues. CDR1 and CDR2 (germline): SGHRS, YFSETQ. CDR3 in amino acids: CASSLGQGADTIYF. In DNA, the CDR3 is TGCGCCAGCAGCTTAGGACAGGGGGCGGACACCATATATTTT.